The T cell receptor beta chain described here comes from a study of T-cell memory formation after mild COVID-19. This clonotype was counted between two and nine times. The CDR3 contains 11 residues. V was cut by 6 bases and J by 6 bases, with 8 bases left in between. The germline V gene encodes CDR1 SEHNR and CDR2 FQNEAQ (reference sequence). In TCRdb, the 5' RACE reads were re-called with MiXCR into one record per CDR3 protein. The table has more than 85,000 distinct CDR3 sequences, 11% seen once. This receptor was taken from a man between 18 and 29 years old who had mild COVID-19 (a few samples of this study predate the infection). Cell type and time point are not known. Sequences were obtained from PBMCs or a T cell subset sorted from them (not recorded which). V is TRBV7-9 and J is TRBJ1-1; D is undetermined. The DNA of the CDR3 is TGTGCCAGCAGTTTAAACCCTGAAGCTTTCTTT. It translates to CASSLNPEAFF.